This is a list of T cell receptor beta chains from one sample in a study of cytomegalovirus exposure and HLA in healthy donors. Sequencing was performed with immunoSEQ multiplex PCR; in TCRdb, only in-frame clones are kept and a portion is missing. The sample has 100,000 to 150,000 clones, 73% seen once. Specimen: PBMCs. These receptors were taken from a man between 60 and 75 years old in good health and CMV-seropositive. The CDR3 runs from the conserved cysteine through the conserved F or W. Each record gives: CDR3 DNA, CDR3 protein, J gene, V gene, clone size, D gene. D genes are given only for firm matches. Clone sizes are given selectively: once, few, many, or a class where the clone is expanded.

TGTGCCAGTAGTCCGCGGAGGTCGGCAAAAGCTTTCTTT CASSPRRSAKAFF TRBJ1-1 TRBV19 few .
TGTGCCAGTAGTATGGGGACACGGTCAACGGGAAACACCATATATTTT CASSMGTRSTGNTIYF TRBJ1-3 TRBV19 . .
TGTGCCAGCAGTTTTCCCGACATATCCTACGAGCAGTACTTC CASSFPDISYEQYF TRBJ2-7 TRBV28 . .
TGTGCCAGCAGTGAAACGGGGAGAAGATCACCCCTCCACTTT CASSETGRRSPLHF TRBJ1-6 TRBV6-1 . .
TGTGCCAGCAGTTACGGACAGGCAGATACGCAGTATTTT CASSYGQADTQYF TRBJ2-3 TRBV9 . TRBD1
TGCGCCAGCAGCTTGGTTACGGGGAGTACAGATACGCAGTATTTT CASSLVTGSTDTQYF TRBJ2-3 TRBV5-1 . .
TGTGCCAGCAGCTTGGCCGTCGGGACAGGGAATGAAAAACTGTTTTTT CASSLAVGTGNEKLFF TRBJ1-4 TRBV5-4 . TRBD1
TGTGCCAGCCGCCTGCACAGGGAAAATCAGCCCCAGCATTTT CASRLHRENQPQHF TRBJ1-5 TRBV6-6 . .
TGCAGCGTTGTTGAGTTTGGCAATCAGCCCCAGCATTTT CSVVEFGNQPQHF TRBJ1-5 TRBV29-1 . .
TGTGCCAGCAGCCCCGGGACTAGGGGCGGAGAGACCCAGTACTTC CASSPGTRGGETQYF TRBJ2-5 TRBV5-8 few TRBD2
TGTGCTAGCAGTCCTCTAGCGGGGGGGCCGGATACGCAGTATTTT CASSPLAGGPDTQYF TRBJ2-3 TRBV7-7 . TRBD2
TGTGCCAGCAGCGCCGGGACAGGGACCACAGATACGCAGTATTTT CASSAGTGTTDTQYF TRBJ2-3 TRBV9 once TRBD1
TGTGCCAGCAGCCGTAGGGGGGCGGGGGAGGGGGAGACCCAGTACTTC CASSRRGAGEGETQYF TRBJ2-5 TRBV11-2 . .
TGTGCCAGCAGCGAATCTGGGACAGGGTGGACCGGGGAGCTGTTTTTT CASSESGTGWTGELFF TRBJ2-2 TRBV2 . TRBD1
TGTGCCAGCAGCAAAACGGGGGGATCCTCCGGAAACACCATATATTTT CASSKTGGSSGNTIYF TRBJ1-3 TRBV7-2 . .
TGTGCCAGCAGCCAGGGGTATGGGGCCAACGTCCTGACTTTC CASSQGYGANVLTF TRBJ2-6 TRBV5-5 few .
TGTGCCAGCAGTGAGACAGGGGGCAGGAAGCCCCAGCATTTT CASSETGGRKPQHF TRBJ1-5 TRBV25-1 . TRBD1
TGTGCCAGCAGCACCACACGGAACACTGAAGCTTTCTTT CASSTTRNTEAFF TRBJ1-1 TRBV14 . .
TGTGCCAGCAGCCAAGATCCCCTTTCCCCCCGCGAGCAGTACTTC CASSQDPLSPREQYF TRBJ2-7 TRBV4-2 . .
TGTGCCAGCAGTCCCCAACAGTTTATGGGGCGCGGCTACACCTTC CASSPQQFMGRGYTF TRBJ1-2 TRBV6-1 . .
TGCGCCAGCAGCGCACAGGGGCCGTCTGGAAACACCATATATTTT CASSAQGPSGNTIYF TRBJ1-3 TRBV5-1 . TRBD1
TGTGCCAGCGGCAGGGGGTATGGGGCCAACGTCCTGACTTTC CASGRGYGANVLTF TRBJ2-6 TRBV25-1 . TRBD1